This TCR beta chain was found in a study of cytomegalovirus exposure and HLA in healthy donors. Overall study findings and caveats: Presence/absence results assume similar sequencing depth per donor, which may not hold.

In regard to this clone: Its antigen is still unknown.

The CDR3 is 16 residues long. The V segment lost 5 bases and the J segment 6 bases; nucleotides outside the gene matches: 16. The germline V gene has CDR1 SGHNT and CDR2 YYREEE (reference sequence). PCR amplification relied on 60 Vbeta primers (plus 13 Jbeta primers). The repertoire was sequenced with immunoSEQ multiplex PCR; TCRdb's copy has only in-frame clones and lacks some. The table records 150,000 to 200,000 clones, roughly 74% of them present only once. The rearrangement uses TRBV5-4 and TRBJ1-2; TRBD1 matches at 7 bases. The receptor was isolated from a woman aged 25 to 39 in good health and CMV-seropositive. Material: PBMCs. Here the CDR3 DNA reads TGTGCCAGCAGGGGTGGAGGGGGCGGATTATCAAATGGCTACACCTTC. Its translation is CASRGGGGGLSNGYTF.